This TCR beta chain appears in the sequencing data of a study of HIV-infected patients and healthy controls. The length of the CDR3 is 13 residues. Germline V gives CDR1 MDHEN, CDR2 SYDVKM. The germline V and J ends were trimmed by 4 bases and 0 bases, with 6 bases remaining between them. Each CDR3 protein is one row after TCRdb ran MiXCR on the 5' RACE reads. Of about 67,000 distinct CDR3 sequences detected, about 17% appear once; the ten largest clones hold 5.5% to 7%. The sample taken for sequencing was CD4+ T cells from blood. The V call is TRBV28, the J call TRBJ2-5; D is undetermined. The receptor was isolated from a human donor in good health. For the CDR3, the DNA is TGTGCCAGCAGTTACCTCAACCAAGAGACCCAGTACTTC. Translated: CASSYLNQETQYF.